The present T cell receptor (beta chain) was sequenced within a study of beta chain features in type 1 diabetes (dated by TCRdb to 2017 to 2018). Study-level background: No differences in mean age, gender distribution, total cell number or subset yield were found between patients and healthy donors. A total of some 110 million sorted cells were examined across all samples, and a strong correlation was observed between cell number per subset and RNA yield. The study compared TCRB repertoires of sorted circulating CD4+ T cell subsets between recently diagnosed type 1 diabetes patients and matched healthy donors. Regulatory and stem cell-like memory subsets were obtained from only 8 patients and about eight healthy donors, while naive and central memory subsets were obtained from all 30 or so donors. The paper as a whole reports these results and caveats: Only small numbers of individuals were included in the HLA sub-analyses, which left unresolved whether HLA type had any influence on TCRB rearrangement. Type 1 diabetes patients showed a moderate but significant shortening of TCRB CDR3 length in all four CD4+ subsets. PCR might favor shorter templates, but patient and control samples were amplified and corrected together, so any skew would affect both groups equally. At VDJ recombination sites, patients with type 1 diabetes made fewer insertions and deleted more nucleotides, a pattern implying thymic rearrangement abnormalities. Sequencing cDNA rather than genomic DNA could over-represent highly expressing activated cells, although activation and CD3 levels did not differ between groups. The naive, central memory and regulatory TCRB repertoires appeared to resemble one another more closely among patients than among healthy donors.

The entire amount of isolated RNA was reverse transcribed using the High Capacity cDNA Reverse Transcription Kit, so the sequenced TCRB transcripts were expressed ones. Deep immunoSEQ sequencing was performed on naive, central memory and regulatory T cell samples, with an average of around 3.5 million total reads per sample. After sorted cells were lysed in RLT buffer, RNA was extracted with DNase-treated RNeasy Micro or Mini kits, with the choice depending on cell number. To prevent cross-contamination, each cell subset was processed individually, whereas patient and healthy donor samples were processed jointly. TCRB sequences were amplified from cDNA with the immunoSEQ multiplex PCR, producing 87-bp fragments spanning the CDR3 region. Amplicons were sequenced on the Illumina HiSeq platform. The original methods were these. Synthetic template baselines were used to correct PCR bias computationally, reads within Hamming distance 2 were collapsed together, and singletons that could not be merged were discarded. Reads were aligned to IMGT to assign V, D and J genes, CDR3 length, and insertions or deletions at six rearrangement sites. Within each subset, clonotype counts were normalized to sorted cell number, after which true diversity and Gini coefficients were computed with the tcR R package. The overlap coefficient, calculated on TCRB nucleotide sequences, was used to quantify repertoire sharing. Out-of-frame TCRB sequences from naive cells were analyzed to stand in for the pre-selection repertoire. In its TCRdb copy, this immuneACCESS table keeps in-frame sequences only and misses some clones. Where compared with another copy, unresolved V genes explain less than half of these, and the others have no known cause. That table is the source of V, J and clone size, and D and trimming were worked out from the DNA. The table for this sample lists 120,000 to 150,000 clones; more than 9% of them were counted only once. The ten largest clones represent 1% to 1.5% of the sample.

A note on this clone: The clone's antigen remains unknown. Base qualities are not recorded, but no much larger clone differs from it by a single base.

Each donor gave one peripheral blood draw, around 100 mL on average, collected into heparinised tubes. Naive, central memory, regulatory and stem cell-like memory CD4+ T cells were sorted on a BD FACSAria II using a panel including CD45RO, CCR7, CD25, CD127, CD95 and CD27. Purity was above 98% for every sorted population. Right away, PBMCs were isolated by Lymphoprep density gradient centrifugation and were stained directly, with no culture step. To minimize batch effects, samples were stained and sorted in pairs, one healthy donor with one patient per experiment. The TCR sequence derives from a man between 18 and 29 years old in good health. The sequencing sample was made of naive CD4+ T cells from blood. This specimen's cell subset or site label, per the study, means: true naive CD4+ T cells.

The CDR3 protein sequence reads: CASSLSPPGINQPQHF. The base sequence is TGTGCCAGCAGCTTATCCCCGCCAGGGATAAATCAGCCCCAGCATTTT. The sequence links TRBV7-9 to TRBJ1-5; a tentative D call is TRBD1 (5 bases match). The germline V gene encodes CDR1 SEHNR and CDR2 FQNEAQ (reference sequence). From the cysteine through the phenylalanine, the CDR3 covers 16 amino acids. CDR3 DNA only is kept here, 48 bases in frame from base 1. V lost 2 bases and J lost 4 bases; the stretch between them is 15 bases long.